The next 5 T cell receptor beta chains were all read from a single sample in a study of beta chain features in type 1 diabetes. Reverse transcribing all isolated RNA meant expressed TCRB transcripts were sequenced. TCRdb keeps only in-frame clones here, not all; method: immunoSEQ multiplex PCR. The sample yields hundreds of thousands of clones, roughly an eighth seen once. Notes on the study in general: Shorter TCRB CDR3s, moderately but significantly so, were found in Type 1 diabetes patients in all four CD4+ subsets.

These receptors lack a known antigen. Material for sequencing was naive CD4+ T cells from blood. Receptor source: a young man with type 1 diabetes.

This clone was counted a few times. The rearrangement joins TRBV6-5 to TRBJ2-7; D gene uncertain. V was pared by 0 bases and J by 0 bases, with 9 bases between. Per germline, CDR1 MNHEY and CDR2 SVGAGI. The CDR3 runs to 15 residues. This CDR3 is CASSYSMVTSYEQYF. The CDR3 DNA follows: TGTGCCAGCAGTTACTCGATGGTAACCTCCTACGAGCAGTACTTC.

This clone was found a few times. V usage is TRBV30 and J usage is TRBJ1-2, with D perhaps TRBD1 (6 bases). The germline V gene encodes CDR1 GTSNPN and CDR2 SVGIG (reference sequence). This CDR3 comprises 13 residues. The germline V and J ends were trimmed by 0 bases and 4 bases, with 9 bases remaining between them. CDR3 sequence: CAWSVRGGYGYTF. The CDR3 nucleotides read TGTGCCTGGAGTGTACGAGGGGGCTATGGCTACACCTTC.

This clone was observed a few times. The chain joins TRBV10-3 to TRBJ2-5, with 7 bases lining up with TRBD1. Germline CDR1 reads ENHRY; CDR2 reads SYGVKD. The CDR3 totals 12 residues. V shed 9 bases, J shed 3 bases, and the junction held 4 bases outside the gene matches. The DNA for the CDR3 is TGTGCCATTCGCGGACAGGAAGAGACCCAGTACTTC. Translation gives CAIRGQEETQYF.

Details on this clone: Other DNA sequences in this specimen translate into the identical CDR3. V gene TRBV6-5 combines with J gene TRBJ1-5, with D possibly TRBD1 on 5 matching bases. The V gene lost 6 bases and the J gene lost 1 base, with 7 bases spanning the gap. Germline values: CDR1 MNHEY, CDR2 SVGAGI. This CDR3 is built from 13 residues. CDR3 in DNA: TGTGCCAGCAGCCGACAGAGCAATCAGCCCCAGCATTTT. Amino acid sequence: CASSRQSNQPQHF.

The chain has TRBV30 and TRBJ1-6; perhaps TRBD1 as D (6 bases). V lost 0 bases, J lost 13 bases, and 19 bases lay in between. Germline CDR1 is GTSNPN and CDR2 is SVGIG (reference sequence). This CDR3 region has 15 residues. In DNA, the CDR3 is TGTGCCTGGAGTGTACCGGGGGGCTTAACGGCGCCCCTCCACTTT. It is translated as CAWSVPGGLTAPLHF. The whole variable domain, remainder taken from reference TRBV30 and TRBJ1-6, is SQTIHQWPATLVQPVGSPLSLECTVEGTSNPNLYWYRQAAGRGLQLLFYSVGIGQISSEVPQNLSASRPQDRQFILSSKKLLLSDSGFYLCAWSVPGGLTAPLHFGNGTRLTVT.